The clone carrying this T cell receptor beta chain was seen repeatedly, ten times or more. Germline trimming cut 8 bases from V and 3 bases from J; bases unmatched to any gene: 4. This CDR3 is built from 12 residues. The germline V gene has CDR1 SNHLY and CDR2 FYNNEI. TCRdb analysed the RT-PCR reads with MiXCR anew, one entry per CDR3 protein. This sample carries approximately 570,000 distinct CDR3 sequences, approximately 7.6% of them seen once, and the ten largest clones take approximately 12%. This sample is drawn from a study of response to subunit inactivated influenza vaccine. The V gene is TRBV2, the J gene TRBJ2-7; 7 bases align to TRBD1. The input for sequencing was PBMCs from blood, taken roughly 24 months after vaccination. This TCR was recovered from a man between 45 and 75 years old who received an inactivated influenza vaccine. The CDR3 sequence is CASGRQGYEQYF. DNA of the CDR3: TGTGCCAGCGGAAGACAGGGCTACGAGCAGTACTTC.